Listed below are T cell receptor beta chains from one sample, sequenced in a study of T-cell memory formation after mild COVID-19. TCRdb recomputed calls from the 5' RACE reads with MiXCR, one row per CDR3 protein. The repertoire holds more than 250,000 distinct CDR3 sequences, with about a sixth as singletons. Sequences were obtained from PBMCs or a T cell subset sorted from them (not recorded which). The receptors were gathered from a man aged 18 to 35 who had mild COVID-19 (a few samples of this study predate the infection). Cell type and time point are not known. Both conserved end residues are trimmed from each CDR3. A D gene is named only where the DNA matches it firmly.

>TRBV4-2|11|.
ASSQGGNEKLF
>TRBV20-1|11|.
SASGGGGDTQY
>TRBV5-1|9|.
ASSFGQRAF
>TRBV7-2|16|TRBD2
ASSETSGGAGPTDTQY
>TRBV5-1|13|TRBD1
ASSPGQGAADTQY
>TRBV4-3|14|.
ASSQQKSPGTDTQY
>TRBV11-2|15|.
ASYPEWRQTYTDTQY
>TRBV29-1|16|.
SVEAGIFVAGLAGGYT
>TRBV6-5|14|TRBD1
ASSAGTGLVTGELF
>TRBV3-1|13|TRBD1
ASSPAGTDFSPLH
>TRBV29-1|13|.
SVGRSGTDHQPQH
>TRBV20-1|13|.
SARDRVQPADTQY
>TRBV6-5|13|.
ASSYSSGHSYEQY
>TRBV4-1|14|.
ASSQSSRGEVDTQY
>TRBV12-5|12|.
ASALPNPQETQY
>TRBV27|13|.
ASRLIGQGLDGYT
>TRBV3-1|11|.
ASSQGPGNEQF
>TRBV12-3/TRBV12-4|10|.
ASSPAGFEQF
>TRBV19|12|.
ASSILSELHTQY
>TRBV11-1|13|.
ASSSRKGDGGELF
>TRBV7-2|11|TRBD1
ASSLGQGNVLT
>TRBV12-3/TRBV12-4|13|.
ASTPPRGAQETQY
>TRBV14|13|.
ASSLLRGSYNEQF
>TRBV5-1|11|.
ASSFQDLGEAF
>TRBV6-5|12|.
ASSYRGGEAEQF
>TRBV2|9|.
ANTFTDTQY
>TRBV5-1|12|.
ASSFVRGGETQY
>TRBV4-1|14|.
ASSQIRGAVADTQY
>TRBV7-2|11|.
ASSLRGVGEAF
>TRBV6-5|12|TRBD1
ASRLQGGNSPLH
>TRBV5-5|13|TRBD1
ASSSPDRGEETQY
>TRBV2|11|TRBD1
AITGTDSYEQY
>TRBV27|12|TRBD1
ASRTGGTYGGYT
>TRBV6-2/TRBV6-3|12|.
ASSWQGSNQPQH
>TRBV4-1|12|.
ASSPVYFSSGYT
>TRBV7-8|10|.
ASTNAGDTQY
>TRBV3-1|14|TRBD1
ASSQTGTGIRQPQH
>TRBV6-1|13|TRBD2
ASSEKTSGGNEQF
>TRBV5-1|12|TRBD1
ASSPGQGADGYT
>TRBV12-3/TRBV12-4|11|.
ASSNTRNTEAF
>TRBV11-2|13|TRBD2
ASSLWRGRQETQY
>TRBV5-4|12|.
ASSFGPGENIQY
>TRBV7-3|17|TRBD1
ASSLLGPSTGGFTDTQY
>TRBV25-1|14|TRBD1
ASSGRTGISTDTQY
>TRBV27|13|.
ASSLFQGLATEAF
>TRBV5-1|13|.
ASSLISGGAGTQY